This TCR beta chain was recovered during a study of spatial heterogeneity in lung cancer. CDR3 length equals 15 residues. With 4 bases removed from V and 3 bases from J, the gap between germline ends came to 16 bases. Germline V gene data show CDR1 as MNHEY and CDR2 as SVGAGI. Time point indicated: blood at routine non-recurrence follow-up after resection. Unsorted samples of tumor, nontumor lung or frozen PBMC had their whole RNA sequenced. TCRdb itself ran the 5' RACE reads through MiXCR, one entry per CDR3 protein. Of approximately 93,000 distinct CDR3 sequences listed, roughly 21% are singletons. The origin of this receptor is a male donor with early-stage non-small cell lung cancer. Sequenced here: PBMCs, sampled at follow-up. The V call is TRBV6-5, the J call TRBJ2-7; D uncertain. This chain's CDR3 is CASSSTKGGFYEQYF. Written as DNA, the CDR3 is TGTGCCAGCAGTTCTACGAAGGGCGGATTCTACGAGCAGTACTTC.